The 17 T cell receptor beta chains given below trace back to one sample, sequenced in a study of CD8+ T cells in alopecia areata (dated by TCRdb to 2017 to 2018). Library construction relied on the immunoSEQ multiplex PCR assay. RNA was extracted from all samples and reverse transcribed into cDNA as template for TCR sequencing. TCRdb carries this immuneACCESS record with in-frame sequences only. Its versions omit some clonotypes, under half of them owing to an unresolved V gene in the studies checked, with the rest unexplained. This sample gives about 220,000 clones in total; more than 45% of them show up just once. The top ten constitute more than 1.5% of the sample. This specimen's time point label, interpreted: about 4 weeks on oral tofacitinib. The sample's treatment or condition label, in plain terms: oral pan-JAK inhibitor, 5-10 mg twice daily. Source: CD4+ T cells sorted from blood, taken at week 4, from a patient treated with tofacitinib. The receptors were gathered from a human donor with alopecia areata.

V is TRBV29-1 and J is TRBJ2-7; 7 positions agree with TRBD1. From germline, CDR1 is SQVTM and CDR2 ANQGSEA. The CDR3 runs to 11 residues. V was clipped by 6 bases and J by 3 bases; unmatched bases: 2. The CDR3 DNA sequence: TGCAGCGTCTCAGGGGGCTACGAGCAGTACTTC. This sequence encodes CSVSGGYEQYF.

This clone has a handful of counts. This chain joins TRBV29-1 and TRBJ2-5; no clear D gene. The V and J ends lost 4 bases and 1 base respectively, with 10 bases between them. Germline V lookup: CDR1 SQVTM, CDR2 ANQGSEA. This CDR3 contains 13 residues. CDR3 DNA sequence: TGCAGCGTTGTTCGGCTAGGCCAAGAGACCCAGTACTTC. Its translation is CSVVRLGQETQYF.

A few counts support this clone. The chain employs TRBV19 and TRBJ2-2, with 7 bases matching TRBD1. Germline V CDR1 and CDR2: LNHDA, SQIVND (reference sequence). The CDR3 extends over 13 amino acids. After removal of 6 bases from V and 3 bases from J, the junction contained 1 base not matched to a gene. The CDR3 DNA sequence: TGTGCCAGTAGGACAGGGTACACCGGGGAGCTGTTTTTT. Amino acids: CASRTGYTGELFF.

The CDR3: CASSPQAAGGGGYTF. The CDR3 DNA is TGTGCCAGCAGCCCCCAGGCGGCAGGAGGGGGTGGCTACACCTTC. The chain joins TRBV14 to TRBJ1-2, with D possibly matching TRBD1 (6 bases). The V gene lost 4 bases and the J gene lost 7 bases, with 19 bases spanning the gap. There are 15 residues in the CDR3. In germline, CDR1 is SGHDN, CDR2 FVKESK.

The rearrangement uses TRBV5-6 and TRBJ2-1; TRBD1 matches 9 bases. CDR1 and CDR2 (germline): SGHDT, YYEEEE. V shed 2 bases and J 16 bases; nucleotides not matched to a gene: 7. The CDR3 runs 12 residues. In DNA form, the CDR3 reads TGTGCCAGCAGCTTCGCCGGGACAGGGTTCTTCTTC. This sequence encodes CASSFAGTGFFF.

The chain joins TRBV30 to TRBJ1-1; 8 bases align to TRBD1. The CDR3 is 11 residues long. The ends lost 3 bases at V and 10 bases at J; junction bases unmatched: 4. Per germline, CDR1 GTSNPN and CDR2 SVGIG (reference sequence). CDR3 protein: CAWSGTGGAFF. As DNA, the CDR3 is TGTGCCTGGAGCGGTACAGGGGGAGCTTTCTTT.

In this sample, this clone turned up many times. The chain carries TRBV19 and TRBJ1-1; 9 nucleotides agree with TRBD1. V dropped 4 bases and J dropped 1; count of bases not matched to a gene: 7. This CDR3 contains 16 residues. Germline V gene data show CDR1 as LNHDA and CDR2 as SQIVND (reference sequence). This CDR3 reads CASSTKPTGGNTEAFF. As DNA, the CDR3 is TGTGCCAGTAGTACCAAACCGACAGGGGGGAACACTGAAGCTTTCTTT.

Concerning this clone itself: Different DNA sequences within this sample yield the same CDR3. The chain is built from TRBV30 and TRBJ1-2; D gene uncertain. V gave up 0 bases and J gave up 3 bases, with 8 bases separating them. The CDR3 totals 13 residues. The germline gives CDR1 GTSNPN, CDR2 SVGIG (reference sequence). CDR3 bases: TGTGCCTGGAGTGTTGGAACTGACTATGGCTACACCTTC. This translates into CAWSVGTDYGYTF.

The rearrangement joins TRBV27 to TRBJ1-1; weak D call: TRBD1 (6 bases). The CDR3 is 14 residues long. V lost 6 bases to trimming and J lost 1 base, with 12 bases between them. Germline assignment: CDR1 MNHEY and CDR2 SMNVEV (reference sequence). The CDR3 loop reads CASRQQGENTEAFF. CDR3 in DNA: TGTGCCAGCAGGCAACAGGGAGAGAACACTGAAGCTTTCTTT.

The rearrangement links TRBV9 to TRBJ2-2, with 12 bases fitting TRBD1. The V segment lost 6 bases and the J segment 6 bases; nucleotides outside the gene matches: 6. This CDR3 is built from 15 residues. Germline values: CDR1 SGDLS, CDR2 YYNGEE. The CDR3 DNA reads TGTGCCAGCAATCGGGGACAGGGGGCGGCCGGGGAGCTGTTTTTT. It translates to CASNRGQGAAGELFF.

This clone was detected only once. The gene calls are TRBV9 and TRBJ1-1; tentatively, D is TRBD1 (5 bases). V shed 0 bases and J shed 4 bases, with 10 bases lying between them. Germline loops: CDR1 SGDLS, CDR2 YYNGEE. CDR3 length equals 14 residues. The CDR3 protein is CASSVGGEGTEAFF. The CDR3 nucleotides read TGTGCCAGCAGCGTAGGAGGGGAAGGCACTGAAGCTTTCTTT. Variable domain in full (rest from reference TRBV9 and TRBJ1-1): DSGVTQTPKHLITATGQRVTLRCSPRSGDLSVYWYQQSLDQGLQFLIQYYNGEERAKGNILERFSAQQFPDLHSELNLSSLELGDSALYFCASSVGGEGTEAFFGQGTRLTVV.

This clone has just a few counts. V usage is TRBV30 and J usage is TRBJ2-7; D is unclear. V was shortened by 5 bases and J by 0 bases, with 14 bases between the two germline ends. The germline gives CDR1 GTSNPN, CDR2 SVGIG (reference sequence). The CDR3 runs to 14 residues. In DNA form, the CDR3 reads TGTGCCTGGGCCATAGGTCCAGGCTCCTACGAGCAGTACTTC. Residues: CAWAIGPGSYEQYF.

The gene calls are TRBV9 and TRBJ1-1; the D is unclear. Germline CDR1 reads SGDLS; CDR2 reads YYNGEE. This CDR3 is built from 11 residues. Trimming took off 0 bases at V and 8 bases at J, with 5 bases between the two ends. CDR3 in amino acids: CASSVGEEAFF. In nucleotides, the CDR3 is TGTGCCAGCAGCGTAGGAGAGGAAGCTTTCTTT.

The CDR3 reads CASPDRNTEAFF. The CDR3 DNA follows: TGTGCCAGCCCAGACAGGAACACTGAAGCTTTCTTT. The chain combines TRBV11-2 with TRBJ1-1; D is possibly TRBD1 (5 bases). Germline CDR1 SGHAT, CDR2 FQNNGV. Trimming took 8 bases from V and 1 from J, leaving 8 bases between them. CDR3 size: 12 residues.

This chain uses TRBV30 with TRBJ2-6; D is unresolved. With 8 bases removed from V and 3 bases from J, the gap between germline ends came to 8 bases. CDR1 and CDR2 from the germline V gene are GTSNPN and SVGIG (reference sequence). The CDR3 covers 12 residues. The CDR3 bases are TGTGCCGGAAGGATTGGGGCCAACGTCCTGACTTTC. Protein: CAGRIGANVLTF.

J is TRBJ2-2 and V is TRBV2, with no clear D. This CDR3 is built from 13 residues. V was pared by 6 bases and J by 2 bases, with 7 bases between. Germline V gene sequence: CDR1 SNHLY, CDR2 FYNNEI. The CDR3 here is CASSVHNTGELFF. The CDR3 DNA reads TGTGCCAGCAGCGTACACAACACCGGGGAGCTGTTTTTT.

The chain joins TRBV29-1 to TRBJ1-1; D is undetermined. The V gene lost 5 bases and the J gene lost 0 bases, with 10 bases spanning the gap. Germline assignment: CDR1 SQVTM and CDR2 ANQGSEA. This CDR3 contains 13 residues. CDR3 coding DNA: TGCAGCGTTTCAGGATTGATGAACACTGAAGCTTTCTTT. Its translation: CSVSGLMNTEAFF.